This TCR beta chain was sequenced for a study of siplizumab effects on memory and regulatory T cells. Measured with immunoSEQ multiplex PCR; TCRdb has only the in-frame clones, and not every one. The sample lists over 70,000 clones; 90% were seen once. Whole-study results and caveats: The apparent diversity of naive T cells exceeded that of memory cells, and naive T cells seemed to make a major contribution to the alloresponse. Suppressive function of proliferating Tregs from siplizumab cultures was not confirmed. Among sequences traceable to unstimulated CD4+ memory cells, alloreactive ones were significantly reduced by siplizumab. The authors mapped only a minor fraction of alloreactive clones to unstimulated subsets.

This CDR3 has 15 amino acids. CDR1 and CDR2 from the germline V gene are MGHRA and YSYEKL. V was pared by 4 bases and J by 2 bases, with 8 bases of the junction left unmatched. As for this clone: Its specificity is unknown.

The source material was CD4+ T cells sorted from blood. The receptor comes from a human donor in good health. The chain carries TRBV4-1 and TRBJ2-7, with 7 nucleotides matching TRBD1. The CDR3 region has the DNA TGCGCCAGCAGCCCCGGAGGCAGGGGGACCTACGAGCAGTACTTC. Its translation: CASSPGGRGTYEQYF.